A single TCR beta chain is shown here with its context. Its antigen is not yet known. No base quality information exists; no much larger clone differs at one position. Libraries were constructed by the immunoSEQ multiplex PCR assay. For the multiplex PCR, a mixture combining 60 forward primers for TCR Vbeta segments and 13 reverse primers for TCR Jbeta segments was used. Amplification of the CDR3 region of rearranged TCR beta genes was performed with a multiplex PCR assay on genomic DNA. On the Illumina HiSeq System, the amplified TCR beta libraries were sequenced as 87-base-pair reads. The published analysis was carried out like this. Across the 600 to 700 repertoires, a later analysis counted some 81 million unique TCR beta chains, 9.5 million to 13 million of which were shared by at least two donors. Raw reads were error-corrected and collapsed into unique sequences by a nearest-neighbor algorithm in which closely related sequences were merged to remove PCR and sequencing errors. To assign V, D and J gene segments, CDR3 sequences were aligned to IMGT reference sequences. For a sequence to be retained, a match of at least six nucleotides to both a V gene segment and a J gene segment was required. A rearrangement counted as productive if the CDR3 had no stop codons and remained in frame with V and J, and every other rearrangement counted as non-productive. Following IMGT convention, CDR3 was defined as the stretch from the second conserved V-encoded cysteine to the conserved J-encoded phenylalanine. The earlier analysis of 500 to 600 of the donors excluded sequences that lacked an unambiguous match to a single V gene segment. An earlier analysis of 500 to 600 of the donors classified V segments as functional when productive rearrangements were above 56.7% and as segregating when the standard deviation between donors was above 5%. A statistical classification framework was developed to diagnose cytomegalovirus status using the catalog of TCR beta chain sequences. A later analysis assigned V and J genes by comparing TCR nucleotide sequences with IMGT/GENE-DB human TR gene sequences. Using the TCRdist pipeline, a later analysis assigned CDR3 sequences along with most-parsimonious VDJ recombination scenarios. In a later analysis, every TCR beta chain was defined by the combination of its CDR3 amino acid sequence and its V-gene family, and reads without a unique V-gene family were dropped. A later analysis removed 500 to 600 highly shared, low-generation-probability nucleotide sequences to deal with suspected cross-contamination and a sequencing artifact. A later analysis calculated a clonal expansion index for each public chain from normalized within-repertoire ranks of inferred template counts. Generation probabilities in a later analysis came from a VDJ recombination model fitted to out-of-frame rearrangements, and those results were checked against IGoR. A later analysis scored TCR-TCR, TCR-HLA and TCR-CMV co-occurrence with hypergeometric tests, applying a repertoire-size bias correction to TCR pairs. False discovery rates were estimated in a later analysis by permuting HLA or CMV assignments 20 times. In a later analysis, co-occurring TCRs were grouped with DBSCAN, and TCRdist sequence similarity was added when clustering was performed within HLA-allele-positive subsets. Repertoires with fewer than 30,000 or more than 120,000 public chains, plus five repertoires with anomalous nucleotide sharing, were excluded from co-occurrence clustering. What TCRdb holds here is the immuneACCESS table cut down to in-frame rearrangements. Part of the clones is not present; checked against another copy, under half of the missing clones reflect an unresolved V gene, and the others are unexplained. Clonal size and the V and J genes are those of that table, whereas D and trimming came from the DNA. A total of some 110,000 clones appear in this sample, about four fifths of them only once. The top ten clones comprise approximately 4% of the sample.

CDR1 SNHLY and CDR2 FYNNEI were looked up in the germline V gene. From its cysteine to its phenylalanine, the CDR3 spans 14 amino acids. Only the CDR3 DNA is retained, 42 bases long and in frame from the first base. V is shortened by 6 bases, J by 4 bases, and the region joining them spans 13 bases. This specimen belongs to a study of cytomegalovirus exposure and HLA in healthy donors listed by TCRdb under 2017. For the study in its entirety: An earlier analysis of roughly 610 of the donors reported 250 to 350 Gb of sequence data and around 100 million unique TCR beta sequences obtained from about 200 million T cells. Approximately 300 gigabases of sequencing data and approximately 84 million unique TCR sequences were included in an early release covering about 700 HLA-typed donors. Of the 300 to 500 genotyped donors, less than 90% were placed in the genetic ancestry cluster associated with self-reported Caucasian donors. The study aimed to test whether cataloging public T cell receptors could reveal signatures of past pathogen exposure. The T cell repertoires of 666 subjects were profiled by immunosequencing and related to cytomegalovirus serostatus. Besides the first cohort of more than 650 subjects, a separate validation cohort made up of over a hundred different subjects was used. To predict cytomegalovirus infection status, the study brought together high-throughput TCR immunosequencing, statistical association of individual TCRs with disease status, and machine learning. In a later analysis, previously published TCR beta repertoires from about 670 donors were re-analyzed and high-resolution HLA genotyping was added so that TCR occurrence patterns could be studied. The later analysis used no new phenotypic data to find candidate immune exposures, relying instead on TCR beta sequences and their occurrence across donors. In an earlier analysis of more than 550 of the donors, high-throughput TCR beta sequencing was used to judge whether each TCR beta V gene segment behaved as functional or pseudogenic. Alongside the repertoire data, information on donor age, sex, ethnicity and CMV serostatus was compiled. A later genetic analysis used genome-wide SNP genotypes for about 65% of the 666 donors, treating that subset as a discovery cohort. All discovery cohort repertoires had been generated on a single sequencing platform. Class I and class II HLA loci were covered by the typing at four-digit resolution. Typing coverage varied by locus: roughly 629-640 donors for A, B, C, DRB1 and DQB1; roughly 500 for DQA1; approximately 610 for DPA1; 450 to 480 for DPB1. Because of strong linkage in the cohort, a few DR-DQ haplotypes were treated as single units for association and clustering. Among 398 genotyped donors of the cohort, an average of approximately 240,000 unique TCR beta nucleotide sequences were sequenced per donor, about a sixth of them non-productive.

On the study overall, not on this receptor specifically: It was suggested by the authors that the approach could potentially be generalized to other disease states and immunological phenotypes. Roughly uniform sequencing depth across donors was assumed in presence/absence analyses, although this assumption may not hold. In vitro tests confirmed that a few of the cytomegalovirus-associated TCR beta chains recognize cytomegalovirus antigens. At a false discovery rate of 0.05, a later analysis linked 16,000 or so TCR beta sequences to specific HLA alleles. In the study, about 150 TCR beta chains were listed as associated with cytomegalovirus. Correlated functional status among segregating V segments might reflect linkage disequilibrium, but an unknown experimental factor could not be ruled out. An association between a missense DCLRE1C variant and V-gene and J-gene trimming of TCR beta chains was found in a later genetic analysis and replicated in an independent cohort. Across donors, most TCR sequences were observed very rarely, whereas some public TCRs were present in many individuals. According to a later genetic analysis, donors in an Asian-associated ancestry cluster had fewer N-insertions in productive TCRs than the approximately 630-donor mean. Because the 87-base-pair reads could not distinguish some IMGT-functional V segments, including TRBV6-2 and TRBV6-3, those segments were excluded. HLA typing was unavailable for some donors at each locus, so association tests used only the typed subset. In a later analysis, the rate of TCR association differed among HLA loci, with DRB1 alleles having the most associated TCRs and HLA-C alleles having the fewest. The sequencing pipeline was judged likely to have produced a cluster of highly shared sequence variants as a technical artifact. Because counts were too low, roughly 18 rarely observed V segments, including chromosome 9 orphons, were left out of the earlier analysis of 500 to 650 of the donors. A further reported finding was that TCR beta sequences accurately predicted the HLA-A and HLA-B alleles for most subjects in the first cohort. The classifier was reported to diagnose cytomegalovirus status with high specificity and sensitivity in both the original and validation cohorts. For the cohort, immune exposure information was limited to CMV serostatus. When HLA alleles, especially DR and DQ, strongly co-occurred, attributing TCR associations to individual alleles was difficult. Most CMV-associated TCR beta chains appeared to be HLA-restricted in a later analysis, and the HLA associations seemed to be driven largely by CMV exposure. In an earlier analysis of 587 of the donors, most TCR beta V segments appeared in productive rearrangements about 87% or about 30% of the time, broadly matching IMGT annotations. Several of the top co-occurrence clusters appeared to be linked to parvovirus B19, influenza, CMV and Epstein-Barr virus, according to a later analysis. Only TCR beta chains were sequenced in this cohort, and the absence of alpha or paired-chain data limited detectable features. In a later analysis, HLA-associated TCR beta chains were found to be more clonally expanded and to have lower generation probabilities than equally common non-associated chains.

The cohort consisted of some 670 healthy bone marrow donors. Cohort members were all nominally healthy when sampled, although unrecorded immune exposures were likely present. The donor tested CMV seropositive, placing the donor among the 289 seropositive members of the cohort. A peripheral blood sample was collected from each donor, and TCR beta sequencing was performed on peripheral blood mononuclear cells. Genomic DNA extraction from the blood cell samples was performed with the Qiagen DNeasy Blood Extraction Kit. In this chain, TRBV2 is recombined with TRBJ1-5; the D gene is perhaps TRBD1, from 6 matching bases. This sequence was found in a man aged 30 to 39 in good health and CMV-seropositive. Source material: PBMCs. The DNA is TGTGCCAGCAGCGGCCGGACAGAGAATCAGCCCCAGCATTTT. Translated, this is CASSGRTENQPQHF.